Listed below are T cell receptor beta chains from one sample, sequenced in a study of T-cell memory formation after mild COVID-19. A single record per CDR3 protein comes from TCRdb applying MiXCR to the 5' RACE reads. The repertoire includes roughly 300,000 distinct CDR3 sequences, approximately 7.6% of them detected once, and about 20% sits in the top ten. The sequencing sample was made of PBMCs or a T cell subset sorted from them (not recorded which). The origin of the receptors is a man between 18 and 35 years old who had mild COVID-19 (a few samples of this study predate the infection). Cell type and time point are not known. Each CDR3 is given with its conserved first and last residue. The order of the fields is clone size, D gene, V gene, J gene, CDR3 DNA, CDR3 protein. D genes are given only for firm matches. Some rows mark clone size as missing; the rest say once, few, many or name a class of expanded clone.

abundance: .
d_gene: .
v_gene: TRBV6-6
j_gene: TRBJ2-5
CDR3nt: TGTGCCAGCAGTTACGGTGGGGAGACCCAGTACTTC
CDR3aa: CASSYGGETQYF

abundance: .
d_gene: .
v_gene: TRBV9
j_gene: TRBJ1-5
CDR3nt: TGTGCCAGCAGCGTAGATGTGGGGAGCAATCAGCCCCAGCATTTT
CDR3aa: CASSVDVGSNQPQHF

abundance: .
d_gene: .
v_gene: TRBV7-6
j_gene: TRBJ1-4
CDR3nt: TGTGCCAGCAGCTTATGGGTGTCGGGAGCTAATGAAAAACTGTTTTTT
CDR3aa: CASSLWVSGANEKLFF

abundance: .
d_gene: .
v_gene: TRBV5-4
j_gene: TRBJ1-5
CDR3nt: TGTGCCAGCAGCTTGAAAGGCAGCGTCCAGCCCCAGCATTTT
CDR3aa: CASSLKGSVQPQHF

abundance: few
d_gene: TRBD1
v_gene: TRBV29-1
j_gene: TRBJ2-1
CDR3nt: TGCAGCGTACGGGACAGGCCCAATGAGCAGTTCTTC
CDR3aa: CSVRDRPNEQFF

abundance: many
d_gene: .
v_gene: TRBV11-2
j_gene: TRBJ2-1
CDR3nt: TGTGCCAGCAGCACCCGCGGCTTGCAATACAATGAGCAGTTCTTC
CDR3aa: CASSTRGLQYNEQFF

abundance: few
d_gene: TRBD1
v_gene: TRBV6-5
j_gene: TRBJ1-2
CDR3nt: TGTGCCAGCAGTTACGGCAGGGGGGTATATGGCTACACCTTC
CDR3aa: CASSYGRGVYGYTF

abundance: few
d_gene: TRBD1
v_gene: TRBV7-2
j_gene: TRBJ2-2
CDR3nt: TGTGCCAGCAGCCCCCGGGACAGAACCGCCGGGGAGCTGTTTTTT
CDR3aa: CASSPRDRTAGELFF

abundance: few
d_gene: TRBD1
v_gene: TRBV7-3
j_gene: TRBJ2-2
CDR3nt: TGTGCCAGCAGCTTAACGCCGGACAGGGGGCTTGGCGGGGAGCTGTTTTTT
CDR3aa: CASSLTPDRGLGGELFF

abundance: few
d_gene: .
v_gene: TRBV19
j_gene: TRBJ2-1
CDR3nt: TGTGCCAGTAGTATCACAGGAAGCTCCTACAATGAGCAGTTCTTC
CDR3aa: CASSITGSSYNEQFF